This T cell receptor beta chain appears in the sequencing data of a study of T-cell reconstitution after alpha-beta-depleted transplantation in children. This clonotype has at least ten counts. Its matching antigen is unknown. Unique molecular identifiers were used to barcode this TCRbeta library. In TCRdb, the PCR reads were re-called with MiXCR into one record per CDR3 protein. Of nearly 250,000 distinct CDR3 sequences listed, less than 9% are singletons. This CDR3 comprises 17 residues. Per germline, CDR1 SGHAT and CDR2 FQNNGV. Trimming shortened V by 0 bases and J by 5 bases, and 17 bases separated the two germline ends. Study results and caveats: Day-60 TCRbeta diversity that was high in some patients was derived from surviving recipient T cells and thymic progenitors. Several hundred graft clones that had expanded were reportedly the source of alpha-beta T cells about two months after transplant. T-cell counts and diversity at one year following transplant were attributed mainly to newly produced T cells.

V usage is TRBV11-2 and J usage is TRBJ2-1, with TRBD1 as a possible D gene (7 bases). The source of this sequence is a male patient under 18 who had a stem cell transplant for acute lymphoblastic leukemia, so the T cells may come from the graft donor. The material sequenced was PBMCs, mostly from graft donor cells, taken 180 days after TCRalphabeta/CD19-depleted stem cell transplant. The CDR3 DNA reads as TGTGCCAGCAGCTTAGATGGCGGGGACAGTTTCCACAATGAGCAGTTCTTC. It codes for CASSLDGGDSFHNEQFF.